The rows below give T cell receptor beta chains drawn from one sample of a study of control samples from healthy donors and cancer patients. Libraries were prepared by immunoSEQ multiplex PCR; TCRdb keeps only in-frame clonotypes and omits some of them. The table has about 140,000 clones, around nine tenths seen once. The sequenced sample consisted of blood. Source of these receptors: a man younger than 40 in good health. Both conserved end residues are part of each CDR3. Fields, in order: J gene, clone size, V gene, D gene, CDR3 DNA, CDR3 protein. The D gene is left open where the match is weak. Expanded clones get a size class; other rows say once, few or many, or leave the size out.

TRBJ1-1	few	TRBV30	.	TGTGCCTGGAAGCAGGACTACACTGAAGCTTTCTTT	CAWKQDYTEAFF
TRBJ2-7	.	TRBV6-5	TRBD2	TGTGCCAGCATCTCCCGGACTAGCGGAACCTACGAGCAGTACTTC	CASISRTSGTYEQYF
TRBJ1-5	.	TRBV7-9	.	TGTGCCAGCAGCTCCTCAGGGTCTGATCAGCCCCAGCATTTT	CASSSSGSDQPQHF
TRBJ2-1	.	TRBV9	TRBD2	TGTGCCAGCAGCCCTCAAGCGGGAGGCTACAATGAGCAGTTCTTC	CASSPQAGGYNEQFF
TRBJ1-1	.	TRBV4-1	.	TGCGCCAGCAGCCAGGGGCAGTACACTGAAGCTTTCTTT	CASSQGQYTEAFF
TRBJ1-2	.	TRBV12-3/TRBV12-4	.	TGTGCCAGCAGTTTAGACAGGGTCGGCGGCTACACCTTC	CASSLDRVGGYTF
TRBJ1-4	.	TRBV10-2	.	TGCGCCAGCAGCCCCGGACCCTCTGGGGCTAATGAAAAACTGTTTTTT	CASSPGPSGANEKLFF
TRBJ1-1	once	TRBV29-1	.	TGCAGCGTTGAAGACCAGTACACTGAAGCTTTCTTT	CSVEDQYTEAFF
TRBJ1-3	once	TRBV18	.	TGTGCCAGCTCACCACTTCTGGTGGCTGAGAAAAACACCATATATTTT	CASSPLLVAEKNTIYF
TRBJ1-1	.	TRBV30	.	TGTGCCTGGAGGTGGGCGGGGGGTTCGGGGAACACTGAAGCTTTCTTT	CAWRWAGGSGNTEAFF
TRBJ2-5	.	TRBV19	.	TGTGCCAGTACTCCCCGTGAGGGGGAAGAGACCCAGTACTTC	CASTPREGEETQYF
TRBJ2-6	.	TRBV28	.	TGTGCCAGCAGTGGAAGGGGAGGATCTGGGGCCAACGTCCTGACTTTC	CASSGRGGSGANVLTF
TRBJ1-4	.	TRBV5-1	.	TGCGCCAGCAGCTTCGGTAGGAACGTTGAAAAACTGTTTTTT	CASSFGRNVEKLFF
TRBJ2-7	.	TRBV28	.	TGTGCCAGCAGGACCTCCTACGAGCAGTACTTC	CASRTSYEQYF
TRBJ2-7	.	TRBV5-1	TRBD2	TGCGCCAGCAGCGTGGGAGGGGCCGAGCAGTACTTC	CASSVGGAEQYF
TRBJ1-1	.	TRBV30	.	TGTGCCTGGAGTGTCCTGGGGCGCGTCACTGAAGCTTTCTTT	CAWSVLGRVTEAFF
TRBJ1-3	.	TRBV2	.	TGTGCCAGCACCGTGGGGGGCTTAGTGGGAAACACCATATATTTT	CASTVGGLVGNTIYF
TRBJ2-5	.	TRBV5-4	.	TGTGCCAGCAGCTTCCAAGCGAGACAAGAGACCCAGTACTTC	CASSFQARQETQYF
TRBJ1-3	.	TRBV5-6	.	TGTGCCAGCAGCTTATATCGGTTCCCGTGGGACTCTGGAAACACCATATATTTT	CASSLYRFPWDSGNTIYF
TRBJ2-1	.	TRBV28	.	TGTGCCAGCACCCTAGGAGGGGGCAATGAGCAGTTCTTC	CASTLGGGNEQFF
TRBJ2-1	.	TRBV7-8	TRBD2	TGTGCCAGCAGCTTAGTAAGCGCGGGAGGCAATGAGCAGTTCTTC	CASSLVSAGGNEQFF
TRBJ2-2	.	TRBV7-2	.	TGTGCCAGCAGCTTATTAGCAACTAACACCGGGGAGCTGTTTTTT	CASSLLATNTGELFF
TRBJ1-1	.	TRBV19	.	TGTGCCAGTATTCCAGGGCTGCACACTGAAGCTTTCTTT	CASIPGLHTEAFF
TRBJ2-1	.	TRBV28	.	TGTGCCAGCAGTTTTGGACTGATCAATGAGCAGTTCTTC	CASSFGLINEQFF
TRBJ1-1	.	TRBV7-9	.	TGTGCCAGCAGCTTAGGGACAGTTGGCGGTTTCTTT	CASSLGTVGGFF